The clone carrying this TCR beta chain is a singleton in its sample. The antigen is not known. Other DNA sequences from this sample encode an identical CDR3 as well. This CDR3 is built from 11 residues. Germline CDR1 SEHNR, CDR2 FQNEAQ (reference sequence). Trimming stripped 1 base from V and 10 bases from J, with 7 bases between. The data are from a study of shared clonotypes between healthy human individuals. Broader study findings: With several donors compared, 4.5% to 6.5% of naive CD4 clonotypes were shared.

Naive CD8 populations comprised CD45RO-negative cells positively selected for CCR7, excluding terminally differentiated effector memory CD45RA+ cells. The method was immunoSEQ multiplex PCR; TCRdb's version includes in-frame clones alone and lacks a portion of them. This sample has some 2 million clones, with approximately 94% found just once. The sequence derives from a man younger than 35 in good health. The chain links TRBV7-9 to TRBJ1-1, with no clear D. Sequencing was done on a sample of naive CD8+ T cells sorted from blood. The CDR3 here is CASSLDGGAFF. CDR3 nucleotides: TGTGCCAGCAGCTTAGACGGAGGAGCTTTCTTT. The full variable domain, with the rest looked up from reference TRBV7-9 and TRBJ1-1, is DTGVSQNPRHKITKRGQNVTFRCDPISEHNRLYWYRQTLGQGPEFLTYFQNEAQLEKSRLLSDRFSAERPKGSFSTLEIQRTEQGDSAMYLCASSLDGGAFFGQGTRLTVV.